These 19 T cell receptor beta chains came from one sample sequenced in a study of blood T cell repertoires in COVID-19. TCRdb keeps only in-frame clones here, not all; method: immunoSEQ multiplex PCR. This table has under 250,000 clones, about 87% appearing once. Sequences were obtained from PBMCs or T cells enriched from blood (not recorded which). These receptors originate from a woman aged 25 to 39 with acute COVID-19.

The chain links TRBV12-5 to TRBJ1-2; TRBD1 agrees at 8 bases. The V gene end was trimmed by 4 bases and the J gene end by 6 bases; junction bases not matched to a gene: 10. The CDR3 is made up of 15 amino acids. Germline CDR1 reads LGHNT; CDR2 reads FRNRAP. CDR3 in DNA: TGTGCTAGTGGTTCCGATCAGGGGGCGCGTAATGGCTACACCTTC. It encodes CASGSDQGARNGYTF. The whole variable domain, filled in from reference TRBV12-5 and TRBJ1-2, reads DARVTQTPRHKVTEMGQEVTMRCQPILGHNTVFWYRQTMMQGLELLAYFRNRAPLDDSGMPKDRFSAEMPDATLATLKIQPSEPRDSAVYFCASGSDQGARNGYTFGSGTRLTVV.

This sequence joins TRBV2 and TRBJ1-6; D ambiguous. The CDR3 has 12 amino acids. Trimming took 7 bases from V and 7 from J, leaving 8 bases between them. Germline CDR1 and CDR2: SNHLY and FYNNEI. The CDR3 loop reads CASNYQNSPLHF. The CDR3 coding sequence is TGTGCCAGCAATTATCAGAATTCACCCCTCCACTTT.

The chain carries TRBV6-1 and TRBJ1-2; D remains unclear. The CDR3 covers 13 residues. Germline loops: CDR1 MNHNS, CDR2 SASEGT. Trimming pared 1 base from V and 1 base from J, leaving 4 bases between. CDR3 sequence: CASSEGDNYGYTF. CDR3 nucleotides: TGTGCCAGCAGTGAAGGAGATAACTATGGCTACACCTTC.

This clone was seen once. The rearrangement links TRBV10-1 to TRBJ1-5; D may be TRBD1 (6 bases). Trimming shortened V by 3 bases and J by 7 bases, and 10 bases separated the two germline ends. Germline-derived CDR1 and CDR2 are WNHNN and SYGVQD (reference sequence). The CDR3 covers 13 residues. CDR3 region: CASSDSGDQPQHF. CDR3 nucleotide sequence: TGCGCCAGCAGTGACTCAGGGGACCAGCCCCAGCATTTT.

The CDR3 DNA follows: TGTGCCAGCAGCTTAGGACGACTCTCTGGAAACACCATATATTTT. Encoded protein: CASSLGRLSGNTIYF. The chain carries TRBV11-2 and TRBJ1-3, with D hard to call. Looked up from germline, CDR1 is SGHAT and CDR2 is FQNNGV. V lost 1 base to trimming and J lost 0 bases, with 7 bases between them. The CDR3 is made up of 15 amino acids.

The chain recombines TRBV30 with TRBJ1-6; D is unresolved. The CDR3 runs to 14 residues. Germline V lookup: CDR1 GTSNPN, CDR2 SVGIG (reference sequence). V lost 3 bases and J 6 bases, leaving 12 bases between the germline ends. The CDR3 loop is CAWRAGQINSPLHF. CDR3 in DNA: TGTGCCTGGAGGGCGGGCCAGATTAATTCACCCCTCCACTTT.

V and J are TRBV11-2 and TRBJ1-4; D might be TRBD1 (5 bases). The CDR3 totals 14 residues. The ends were cut back, 1 base at V and 8 bases at J, with 11 bases in the middle. Germline V gene data show CDR1 as SGHAT and CDR2 as FQNNGV. The CDR3 region is CASSLGRVEEKLFF. The CDR3 DNA reads as TGTGCCAGCAGCTTAGGCAGGGTGGAAGAAAAACTGTTTTTT.

This sequence joins TRBV2 and TRBJ1-6; D unclear. V lost 0 bases to trimming and J lost 8 bases, with 11 bases between them. CDR1 SNHLY and CDR2 FYNNEI come from the germline V gene. The CDR3 contains 15 residues. The CDR3 DNA reads as TGTGCCAGCAGTGAAGCAGGAGCCGCTTATTCACCCCTCCACTTT. Translation: CASSEAGAAYSPLHF.

The V and J genes are TRBV19 and TRBJ1-2, with unresolved D. Per germline, CDR1 LNHDA and CDR2 SQIVND (reference sequence). This CDR3 has 14 residues. Trimming left V 7 bases short and J 5 bases short, with 17 bases between. CDR3 amino acids: CASTLTDSRYGYTF. DNA of the CDR3: TGTGCCAGTACTCTGACCGATTCTAGATATGGCTACACCTTC.

The rearrangement uses TRBV5-1 and TRBJ2-2; perhaps TRBD1 as D (6 bases). Trimming took 2 bases from V and 1 from J, leaving 9 bases between them. The CDR3 runs to 15 residues. The germline V gene encodes CDR1 SGHRS and CDR2 YFSETQ. CDR3 sequence (DNA): TGCGCCAGCAGCTTTGGGACATTGAACACCGGGGAGCTGTTTTTT. Translated, it gives CASSFGTLNTGELFF.

J is TRBJ1-2 and V is TRBV18, with D hard to call. Trimming left V 2 bases short and J 3 bases short, with 13 bases between. This CDR3 comprises 15 residues. Germline CDR1 reads KGHSH; CDR2 reads LQKENI. Written as DNA, the CDR3 is TGTGCCAGCTCACCAGTCGACGACACCCACTATGGCTACACCTTC. This codes for CASSPVDDTHYGYTF. The complete variable domain, with remaining parts taken from reference TRBV18 and TRBJ1-2, reads NAGVMQNPRHLVRRRGQEARLRCSPMKGHSHVYWYRQLPEEGLKFMVYLQKENIIDESGMPKERFSAEFPKEGPSILRIQQVVRGDSAAYFCASSPVDDTHYGYTFGSGTRLTVV.

Only a few counts were recorded for this clone. The rearrangement joins TRBV19 to TRBJ1-5, with D possibly being TRBD1 (5 bases). V lost 7 bases and J 4 bases, leaving 23 bases between the germline ends. Germline V gives CDR1 LNHDA, CDR2 SQIVND (reference sequence). This CDR3 has 17 amino acids. The CDR3 DNA reads TGTGCCAGTAATAACGCCGGGACTTCCTCTCCAAATCAGCCCCAGCATTTT. This sequence encodes CASNNAGTSSPNQPQHF.

The chain is built from TRBV28 and TRBJ1-2, with D tentatively TRBD1 (5 bases). With 7 bases removed from V and 2 bases from J, the gap between germline ends came to 17 bases. Germline lookup yields CDR1 MDHEN and CDR2 SYDVKM. The CDR3 runs 15 residues. The CDR3 spells CASTGTSKGNYGYTF. CDR3 coding DNA: TGTGCCAGCACCGGAACTTCAAAGGGGAACTATGGCTACACCTTC.

This chain joins TRBV28 and TRBJ1-5; a weak D match, TRBD1 (5 bases). Germline lookup yields CDR1 MDHEN and CDR2 SYDVKM. Trimming removed 5 bases from V and 7 bases from J, with 15 bases in between. This CDR3 contains 14 residues. The CDR3 is CASSEIRVGQPQHF. CDR3 DNA: TGTGCCAGCAGTGAGATCAGGGTAGGACAGCCCCAGCATTTT.

The chain couples TRBV5-1 to TRBJ2-3; perhaps TRBD2 as D (6 bases). Germline CDR1 and CDR2: SGHRS and YFSETQ. V lost 0 bases and J 8 bases, leaving 16 bases between the germline ends. The CDR3 totals 15 residues. CDR3 bases: TGCGCCAGCAGCTTGGAACAGGCGCGGAGGGGTACGCAGTATTTT. Translated: CASSLEQARRGTQYF.

This clone is a singleton in its sample. The CDR3: CASSPQGNTEAFF. The CDR3 DNA follows: TGCGCCAGCAGTCCTCAGGGGAACACTGAAGCTTTCTTT. The genes are TRBV10-2 and TRBJ1-1, with D tentatively TRBD1 (5 bases). Germline V gives CDR1 WSHSY, CDR2 SAAADI. Trimming stripped 5 bases from V and 1 base from J, with 8 bases between. The CDR3 covers 13 residues.

The gene calls are TRBV19 and TRBJ1-3, with D maybe TRBD1 (5 bases). Germline CDR1 reads LNHDA; CDR2 reads SQIVND (reference sequence). This CDR3 spans 18 amino acids. V lost 0 bases and J 0 bases, leaving 15 bases between the germline ends. This chain's CDR3 is CASSIDLKGLASGNTIYF. The DNA for the CDR3 is TGTGCCAGTAGTATAGATCTCAAGGGGCTGGCCTCTGGAAACACCATATATTTT.

The chain carries TRBV7-8 and TRBJ2-7; 9 nucleotides align to TRBD2. V gave up 1 base and J gave up 3 bases; unmatched junction bases: 4. This CDR3 has 15 amino acids. Germline loops: CDR1 SGHVS, CDR2 FQNEAQ. The CDR3 spells CASSLGLAGLYEQYF. The DNA of the CDR3 is TGTGCCAGCAGCTTAGGGCTAGCGGGACTCTACGAGCAGTACTTC.

The V call is TRBV30, the J call TRBJ1-3; 8 nucleotides line up with TRBD1. Germline V lookup: CDR1 GTSNPN, CDR2 SVGIG (reference sequence). CDR3 length: 17 amino acids. V lost 3 bases and J lost 9; bases outside the gene matches: 19. The CDR3 is CAWRRTGILDFSTTIYF. CDR3 in DNA: TGTGCCTGGAGAAGGACAGGGATTCTCGACTTCTCAACCACCATATATTTT.